The clone carrying this TCR beta chain came up many times. No antigen is known for it. Combining iRepertoire HTBI primers with Arm-PCR of CDR3 regions, the authors built TCR beta libraries. Using its own MiXCR run on the multiplex PCR reads, TCRdb lists one record per CDR3 protein. The data show 250,000 to 300,000 distinct CDR3 sequences, approximately 20% seen once. As to time point: newly diagnosed GD, antithyroid drugs for less than 3 months. The TCR library was made from RNA extracted from PBMCs. The source of the patients was an endocrinology department in Xi'an, China. This specimen belongs to a study of regulatory T cells in long-lasting Graves disease. Study-wide points: Persistent patients shared more public clonotypes (about 2,900) than new patients (roughly 1,000).

CDR1 is DFQATT and CDR2 is SNEGSKA in the germline V gene (reference sequence). Trimming shortened V by 6 bases and J by 3 bases, and 12 bases separated the two germline ends. The CDR3 runs 12 residues. This sample also appeared in a second study, on T cells in Graves' hyperthyroidism and ophthalmopathy. This second study notes: The HTBI primer set was used in a first-round RT-PCR of the TCR CDR3. A 13 V-J model separated ophthalmopathy from stable hyperthyroidism.

This clonotype was sampled from a woman aged 25 to 39 with Graves disease. Source: peripheral blood mononuclear cells (PBMCs), taken at new diagnosis, from a patient treated with antithyroid drugs. The chain recombines TRBV20-1 with TRBJ2-7; D uncertain. As DNA, the CDR3 is TGCAGTGCATCCAGGACCAACTACGAGCAGTACTTC. This gives the protein CSASRTNYEQYF.